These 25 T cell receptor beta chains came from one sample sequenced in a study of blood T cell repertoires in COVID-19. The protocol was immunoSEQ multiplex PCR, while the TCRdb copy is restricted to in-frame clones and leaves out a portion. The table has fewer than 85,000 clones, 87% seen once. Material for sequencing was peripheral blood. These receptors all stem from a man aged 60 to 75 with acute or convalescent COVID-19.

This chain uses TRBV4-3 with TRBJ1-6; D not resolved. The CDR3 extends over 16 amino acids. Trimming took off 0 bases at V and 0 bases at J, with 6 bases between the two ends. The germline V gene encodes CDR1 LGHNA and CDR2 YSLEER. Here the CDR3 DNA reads TGCGCCAGCAGCCAAGACTCCTACTCCTATAATTCACCCCTCCACTTT. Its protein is CASSQDSYSYNSPLHF.

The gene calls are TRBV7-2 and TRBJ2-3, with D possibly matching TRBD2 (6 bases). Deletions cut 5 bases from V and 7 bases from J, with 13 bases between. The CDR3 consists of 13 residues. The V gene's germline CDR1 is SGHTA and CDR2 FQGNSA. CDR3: CASSVLAENTQYF. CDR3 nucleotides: TGTGCCAGCAGCGTATTAGCGGAGAATACGCAGTATTTT.

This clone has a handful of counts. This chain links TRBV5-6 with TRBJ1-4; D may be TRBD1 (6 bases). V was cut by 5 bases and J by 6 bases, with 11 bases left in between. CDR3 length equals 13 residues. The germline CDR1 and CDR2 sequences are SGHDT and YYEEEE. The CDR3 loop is CASSWGLDEKLFF. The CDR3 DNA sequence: TGTGCCAGCAGTTGGGGGCTAGATGAAAAACTGTTTTTT.

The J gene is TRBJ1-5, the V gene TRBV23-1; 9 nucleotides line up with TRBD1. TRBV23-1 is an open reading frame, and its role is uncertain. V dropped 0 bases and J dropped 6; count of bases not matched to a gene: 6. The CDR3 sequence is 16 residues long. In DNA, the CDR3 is TGCGCCAGCAGTCAATCGGGCACAGGGGGCCGTCAGCCCCAGCATTTT. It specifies CASSQSGTGGRQPQHF.

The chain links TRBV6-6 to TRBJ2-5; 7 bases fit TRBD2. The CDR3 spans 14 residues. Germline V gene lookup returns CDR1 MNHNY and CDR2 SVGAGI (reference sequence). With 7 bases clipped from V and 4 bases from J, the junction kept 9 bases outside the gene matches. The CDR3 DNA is TGTGCCAGCAAAGCGGGGCGTTCGGGAGAGACCCAGTACTTC. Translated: CASKAGRSGETQYF.

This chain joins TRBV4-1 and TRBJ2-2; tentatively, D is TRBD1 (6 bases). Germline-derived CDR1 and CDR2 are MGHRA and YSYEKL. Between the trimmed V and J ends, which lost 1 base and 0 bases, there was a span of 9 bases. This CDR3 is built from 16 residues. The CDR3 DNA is TGCGCCAGCAGCCAAGGTCACAGGGCGAACACCGGGGAGCTGTTTTTT. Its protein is CASSQGHRANTGELFF.

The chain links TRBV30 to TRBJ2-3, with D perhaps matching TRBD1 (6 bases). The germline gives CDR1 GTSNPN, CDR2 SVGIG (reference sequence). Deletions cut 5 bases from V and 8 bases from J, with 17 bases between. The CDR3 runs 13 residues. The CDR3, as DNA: TGTGCCTGGTTCTCCACAGTAGGGGGTACGCAGTATTTT. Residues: CAWFSTVGGTQYF.

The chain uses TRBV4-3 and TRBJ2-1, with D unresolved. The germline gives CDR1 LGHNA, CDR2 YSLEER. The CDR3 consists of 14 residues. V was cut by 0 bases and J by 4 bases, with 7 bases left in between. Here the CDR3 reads CASSQDEVYNEQFF. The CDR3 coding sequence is TGCGCCAGCAGCCAAGATGAGGTTTACAATGAGCAGTTCTTC.

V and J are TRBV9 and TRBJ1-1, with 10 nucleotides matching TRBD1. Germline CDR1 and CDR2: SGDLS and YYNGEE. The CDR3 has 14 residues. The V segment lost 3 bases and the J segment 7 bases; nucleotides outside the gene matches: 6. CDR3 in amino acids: CASSGRDRGLEAFF. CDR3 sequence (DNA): TGTGCCAGCAGCGGCCGGGACAGGGGCCTTGAAGCTTTCTTT.

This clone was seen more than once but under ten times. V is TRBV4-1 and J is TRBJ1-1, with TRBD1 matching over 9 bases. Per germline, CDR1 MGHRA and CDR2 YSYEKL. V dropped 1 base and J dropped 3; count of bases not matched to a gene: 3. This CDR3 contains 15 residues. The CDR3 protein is CASSQGTGGYTEAFF. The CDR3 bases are TGCGCCAGCAGCCAAGGAACAGGGGGCTACACTGAAGCTTTCTTT.

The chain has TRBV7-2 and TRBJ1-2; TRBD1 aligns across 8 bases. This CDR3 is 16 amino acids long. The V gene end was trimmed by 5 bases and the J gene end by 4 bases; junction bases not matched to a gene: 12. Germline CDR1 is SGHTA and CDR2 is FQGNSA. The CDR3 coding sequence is TGTGCCAGCAGCCCACTGATGGGACAGGCCTCCTATGGCTACACCTTC. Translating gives CASSPLMGQASYGYTF.

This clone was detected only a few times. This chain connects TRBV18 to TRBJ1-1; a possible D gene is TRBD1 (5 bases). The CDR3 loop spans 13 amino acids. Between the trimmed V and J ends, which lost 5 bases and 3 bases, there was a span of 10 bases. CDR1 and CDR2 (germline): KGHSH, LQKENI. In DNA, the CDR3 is TGTGCCAGCTCAGATTACAGGTACACTGAAGCTTTCTTT. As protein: CASSDYRYTEAFF.

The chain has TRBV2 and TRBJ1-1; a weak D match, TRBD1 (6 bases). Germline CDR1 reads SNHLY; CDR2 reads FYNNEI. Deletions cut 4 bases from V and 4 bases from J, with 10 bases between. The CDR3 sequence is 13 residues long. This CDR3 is CASSVRDTTEAFF. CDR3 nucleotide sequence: TGTGCCAGCAGTGTTAGGGACACCACTGAAGCTTTCTTT.

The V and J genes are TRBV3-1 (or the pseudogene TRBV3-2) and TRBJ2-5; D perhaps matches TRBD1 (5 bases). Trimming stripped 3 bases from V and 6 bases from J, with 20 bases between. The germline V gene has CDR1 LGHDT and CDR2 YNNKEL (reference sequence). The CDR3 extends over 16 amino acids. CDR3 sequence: CASSQAFNGALKTQYF. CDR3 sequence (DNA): TGTGCCAGCAGCCAGGCCTTTAATGGGGCTCTGAAGACCCAGTACTTC.

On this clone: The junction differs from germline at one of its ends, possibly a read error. CDR3 nucleotides: TGTGCTAGCAGCCAGACTAGCGGGGGGGCTGAGACCCAGTACTTC. Protein product: CASSQTSGGAETQYF. V usage is TRBV7-7 and J usage is TRBJ2-5; 14 bases are a match to TRBD2. The CDR3 length is 15 residues. Germline CDR1 reads SSHAT; CDR2 reads FNYEAQ (reference sequence).

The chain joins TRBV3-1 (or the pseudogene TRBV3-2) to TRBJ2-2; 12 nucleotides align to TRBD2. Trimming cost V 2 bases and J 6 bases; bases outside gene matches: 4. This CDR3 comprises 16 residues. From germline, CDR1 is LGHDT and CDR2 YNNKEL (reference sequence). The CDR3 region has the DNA TGTGCCAGCAGCCAAACTAGCGGGGGGACTGCCGGGGAGCTGTTTTTT. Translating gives CASSQTSGGTAGELFF.

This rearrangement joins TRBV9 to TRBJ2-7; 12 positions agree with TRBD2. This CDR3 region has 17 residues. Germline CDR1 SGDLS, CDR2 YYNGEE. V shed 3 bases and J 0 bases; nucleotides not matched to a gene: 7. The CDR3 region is CASSDGLAGSPSYEQYF. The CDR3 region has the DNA TGTGCCAGCAGCGACGGACTAGCGGGGAGCCCCTCCTACGAGCAGTACTTC.

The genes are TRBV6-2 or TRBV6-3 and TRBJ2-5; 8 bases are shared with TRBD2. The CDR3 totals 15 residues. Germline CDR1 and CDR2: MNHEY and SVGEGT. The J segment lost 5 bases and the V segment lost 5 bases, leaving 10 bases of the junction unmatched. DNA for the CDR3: TGTGCCAGCAGTGCTCCGGGACTAGGGGTGGAGACCCAGTACTTC. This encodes CASSAPGLGVETQYF.

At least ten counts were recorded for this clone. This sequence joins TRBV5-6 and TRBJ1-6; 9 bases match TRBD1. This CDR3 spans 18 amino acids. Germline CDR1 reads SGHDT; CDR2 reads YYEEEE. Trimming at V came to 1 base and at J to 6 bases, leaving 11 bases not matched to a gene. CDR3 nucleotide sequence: TGTGCCAGCAGCTTGCGTTCTTTTGTGGACAGGGGTAATTCACCCCTCCACTTT. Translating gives CASSLRSFVDRGNSPLHF.

CDR3 in DNA: TGTGCCAGCAGTGAAGCGCGACGGACAGGAATAAACTATGGCTACACCTTC. Translating gives CASSEARRTGINYGYTF. V usage is TRBV6-1 and J usage is TRBJ1-2; 7 bases line up with TRBD1. The length of the CDR3 is 17 residues. V lost 0 bases, J lost 2 bases, and 9 bases stayed unmatched. Germline CDR1 reads MNHNS; CDR2 reads SASEGT.

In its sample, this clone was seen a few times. The CDR3 loop is CASSRLSYGYTF. The CDR3 bases are TGTGCCAGCAGTCGACTAAGCTATGGCTACACCTTC. The chain carries TRBV6-2 or TRBV6-3 and TRBJ1-2; D is unresolved. The germline CDR1 and CDR2 sequences are MNHEY and SVGEGT. The ends were cut back, 5 bases at V and 4 bases at J, with 8 bases in the middle. The CDR3 runs to 12 residues.

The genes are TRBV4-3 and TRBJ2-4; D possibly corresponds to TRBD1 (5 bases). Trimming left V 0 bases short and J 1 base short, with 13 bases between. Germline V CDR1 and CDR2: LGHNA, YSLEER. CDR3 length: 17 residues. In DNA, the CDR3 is TGCGCCAGCAGCCAAGAACCCTACGCAGGGGCCAAAAACATTCAGTACTTC. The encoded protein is CASSQEPYAGAKNIQYF.

The CDR3 DNA reads as TGTGCCAGCTCACCCCGCCCATCAGAAAGAAACACTGAAGCTTTCTTT. Translating gives CASSPRPSERNTEAFF. V and J are TRBV18 and TRBJ1-1, with D uncertain. Trimming cost V 3 bases and J 2 bases, with 16 bases left between them. Germline CDR1 reads KGHSH; CDR2 reads LQKENI. The length of the CDR3 is 16 residues.

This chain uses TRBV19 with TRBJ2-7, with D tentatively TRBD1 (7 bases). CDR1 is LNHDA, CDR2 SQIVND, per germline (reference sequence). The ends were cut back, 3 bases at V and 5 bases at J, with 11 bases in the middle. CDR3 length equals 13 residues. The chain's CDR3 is CASSMRDRHEQYF. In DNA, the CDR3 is TGTGCCAGTAGTATGCGGGACAGACACGAGCAGTACTTC.

In DNA, the CDR3 is TGTGCCAGCAGTTCCGGACAGGGGGCAAGAGCTTTCTTT. Amino acids: CASSSGQGARAFF. The V and J genes are TRBV6-6 and TRBJ1-1; TRBD1 matches at 11 bases. V lost 4 bases, J lost 10 bases, and 5 bases stayed unmatched. Looked up from germline, CDR1 is MNHNY and CDR2 is SVGAGI (reference sequence). The CDR3 runs to 13 residues.